These 11 T cell receptor beta chains share one sample of origin, sequenced in a study of Graves' ophthalmopathy and Graves' hyperthyroidism. As the template, RNA transcripts were used to amplify TCR beta CDR3 regions. HTBI primers served in a first-round RT-PCR, which a second-round multiplex PCR followed. MiXCR, applied by TCRdb to the multiplex PCR reads, yields one record per CDR3 protein. The top ten clones hold roughly 10% of a sample with about 1.1 million distinct CDR3 sequences, 35% to 45% of them seen once. The source material was peripheral blood or thyroid tissue (not recorded which). The receptors come from an adult man with Graves' hyperthyroidism.

The sample holds a few counts of this clonotype. V is TRBV7-8 and J is TRBJ2-7; TRBD1 agrees at 7 bases. J lost 6 bases, V lost 6 bases, and 8 bases had no gene match. The CDR3 is 13 residues long. Germline V CDR1 and CDR2: SGHVS, FQNEAQ. The CDR3 DNA sequence: TGTGCCAGCAGTTCTCCCAGGGGGTCCGAGCAGTACTTC. It specifies CASSSPRGSEQYF. Looking up the rest from reference TRBV7-8 and TRBJ2-7 gives the full variable domain: GAGVSQSPRYKVAKRGQDVALRCDPISGHVSLFWYQQALGQGPEFLTYFQNEAQLDKSGLPSDRFFAERPEGSVSTLKIQRTQQEDSAVYLCASSSPRGSEQYFGPGTRLTVT.

This chain uses TRBV5-8 with TRBJ2-7, with 13 bases that match TRBD2. Losses at the gene ends were 4 bases for V and 5 bases for J; bases not matched to a gene: 9. Germline V gene sequence: CDR1 SGHTS, CDR2 YDEGEE. This CDR3 comprises 16 residues. CDR3 residues: CASSPRRTSGSDEQYF. The CDR3 nucleotides read TGTGCCAGCAGCCCGAGACGGACTAGCGGGAGCGACGAGCAGTACTTC.

As to this clonotype: A read error may explain this, as a much larger clone is one base away. The genes are TRBV10-3 and TRBJ1-2; possible D gene TRBD1, 5 bases. The CDR3 has 14 amino acids. With 6 bases removed from V and 5 bases from J, the gap between germline ends came to 16 bases. The germline V gene encodes CDR1 ENHRY and CDR2 SYGVKD. As DNA, the CDR3 is TGTGCCATCAGGCTTGACAGCCAGACATATGGCTACACCTTC. Protein sequence: CAIRLDSQTYGYTF.

This clonotype showed up many times. The gene calls are TRBV5-1 and TRBJ2-7; a possible D gene is TRBD1 (6 bases). This CDR3 comprises 16 residues. With 0 bases removed from V and 4 bases from J, the gap between germline ends came to 17 bases. CDR1 is SGHRS, CDR2 YFSETQ, per germline. The CDR3, as DNA: TGCGCCAGCAGCTTGGATCGAACAGGGAGTTCGTACGAGCAGTACTTC. Encoded protein: CASSLDRTGSSYEQYF.

This chain uses TRBV28 with TRBJ2-2; 12 positions agree with TRBD1. The CDR3 consists of 13 residues. Germline V gene sequence: CDR1 MDHEN, CDR2 SYDVKM. With V trimmed by 8 bases and J by 9 bases, 4 bases remained unmatched. The CDR3 sequence: CASGTGGLRELFF. The CDR3 region has the DNA TGTGCCAGCGGGACAGGGGGCTTGCGGGAGCTGTTTTTT.

This sequence joins TRBV2 and TRBJ2-5; D ambiguous. V shed 6 bases and J shed 2 bases, with 13 bases lying between them. CDR1 is SNHLY, CDR2 FYNNEI, per germline. The CDR3 is 14 amino acids. DNA of the CDR3: TGTGCCAGCAGCTTCAGTTCCAGACAAGAGACCCAGTACTTC. As protein: CASSFSSRQETQYF.

The chain combines TRBV5-4 with TRBJ2-7, with D perhaps matching TRBD2 (5 bases). Trimming took 4 bases from V and 10 from J, leaving 24 bases between them. Germline V gene data show CDR1 as SGHNT and CDR2 as YYREEE (reference sequence). The CDR3 runs 15 residues. Here the CDR3 reads CASSPRGTGFTNQYF. DNA for the CDR3: TGTGCCAGCAGCCCTCGGGGTACGGGGTTTACGAATCAGTACTTC.

V gene TRBV27 combines with J gene TRBJ2-2; D is perhaps TRBD1 or TRBD2 (5 bases each). Germline values: CDR1 MNHEY, CDR2 SMNVEV (reference sequence). The CDR3 is made up of 12 amino acids. V lost 7 bases and J lost 7, with 10 bases in between. The CDR3 DNA sequence: TGTGCCAGCAACGATGGGGGCGGGGAGCTGTTTTTT. As protein: CASNDGGGELFF.

This clonotype was recorded many times. This rearrangement joins TRBV20-1 to TRBJ1-6; 7 bases line up with TRBD1. This CDR3 is 13 amino acids long. V lost 6 bases to trimming and J lost 10 bases; unmatched junction nucleotides: 9. Looked up from germline, CDR1 is DFQATT and CDR2 is SNEGSKA (reference sequence). The CDR3 bases are TGCAGTGCAAGACAGGGAAGGCGATCACCCCTCCACTTT. This translates into CSARQGRRSPLHF.

This chain links TRBV15 with TRBJ1-5, with unresolved D. The V and J ends lost 1 base and 7 bases respectively, with 8 bases between them. CDR3 length equals 13 residues. Germline values: CDR1 LNHNV, CDR2 YYDKDF (reference sequence). The CDR3 nucleotides read TGTGCCACCAGCAGAGGCGAGGAGCAGCCCCAGCATTTT. Residues: CATSRGEEQPQHF.

In this sample, this clonotype turned up many times. The V gene is TRBV19, the J gene TRBJ1-1; D unresolved. Trimming cost V 1 base and J 4 bases, with 16 bases left between them. Germline V lookup: CDR1 LNHDA, CDR2 SQIVND (reference sequence). The CDR3 extends over 16 amino acids. Here the CDR3 DNA reads TGTGCCAGTAGTATAGGTCTCGACGGCTCTATCACTGAAGCTTTCTTT. This gives the protein CASSIGLDGSITEAFF.